The rows below give T cell receptor beta chains drawn from one sample of a study of glioma-infiltrating T cells. TCRdb itself ran the multiplex PCR reads through MiXCR, one entry per CDR3 protein. The data hold about 130,000 distinct CDR3 sequences, with 23% observed a single time. The sequenced material came from glioma tissue, nonneoplastic brain tissue, or PBMCs (not recorded which). These receptors all stem from a human donor with low-grade glioma or glioblastoma, undergoing nonglioma brain surgery, or in good health (not recorded which). Both conserved end residues are trimmed from each CDR3.

j_gene: TRBJ2-2; v_gene: TRBV20-1; CDR3aa: SAHPKPGEVGTGELF
j_gene: TRBJ2-1; v_gene: TRBV4-3; CDR3aa: ASSQDVINEQF
j_gene: TRBJ2-1; v_gene: TRBV24-1; CDR3aa: ATSVGQGYNEQF
j_gene: TRBJ2-7; v_gene: TRBV20-1; CDR3aa: SARLQGARNEQY
j_gene: TRBJ1-5; v_gene: TRBV27; CDR3aa: ASSLFRDQPQH
j_gene: TRBJ1-3; v_gene: TRBV19; CDR3aa: ASRNTDLTSGNTIY
j_gene: TRBJ1-1; v_gene: TRBV6-2/TRBV6-3; CDR3aa: ASSYAGHREV
j_gene: TRBJ1-5; v_gene: TRBV2; CDR3aa: ASNGQIGNQPQH
j_gene: TRBJ1-1; v_gene: TRBV11-1; CDR3aa: ASSIRAENTEAF
j_gene: TRBJ1-1; v_gene: TRBV19; CDR3aa: ASSWALNTEAF
j_gene: TRBJ2-5; v_gene: TRBV3-1; CDR3aa: ASTRLLGTQETQY
j_gene: TRBJ1-5; v_gene: TRBV11-2; CDR3aa: ASSYSHNQPQH
j_gene: TRBJ2-4; v_gene: TRBV20-1; CDR3aa: SARVGLSLRAY
j_gene: TRBJ1-1; v_gene: TRBV27; CDR3aa: ASRGNFRDTEAF
j_gene: TRBJ2-3; v_gene: TRBV20-1; CDR3aa: SAIAGVGTDTQY
j_gene: TRBJ2-7; v_gene: TRBV28; CDR3aa: ASITFPLGRAGY
j_gene: TRBJ1-5; v_gene: TRBV2; CDR3aa: ASSPAGYSNQPQH
j_gene: TRBJ1-5; v_gene: TRBV12-3/TRBV12-4; CDR3aa: ASSLNQNQPQH
j_gene: TRBJ1-1; v_gene: TRBV19; CDR3aa: ASSIYGANTEAF
j_gene: TRBJ2-7; v_gene: TRBV4-1; CDR3aa: ASSHPAKKPYEQY
j_gene: TRBJ2-3; v_gene: TRBV10-2; CDR3aa: ASSPNREPGARTDTQY
j_gene: TRBJ2-3; v_gene: TRBV4-1; CDR3aa: ASSLPDGGDTQY
j_gene: TRBJ2-7; v_gene: TRBV19; CDR3aa: ASSIVARSYEQY
j_gene: TRBJ2-7; v_gene: TRBV5-1; CDR3aa: ASSFGATYEQY
j_gene: TRBJ1-5; v_gene: TRBV28; CDR3aa: ASSSKGSGKQPQH
j_gene: TRBJ2-3; v_gene: TRBV4-1; CDR3aa: ASSQDVGYTDTQY
j_gene: TRBJ2-2; v_gene: TRBV11-1; CDR3aa: ASRATGSGTGELF
j_gene: TRBJ2-7; v_gene: TRBV11-2; CDR3aa: ASSLSGRIGEQY
j_gene: TRBJ2-5; v_gene: TRBV5-1; CDR3aa: ASSLGLAGSETQY
j_gene: TRBJ2-1; v_gene: TRBV6-2/TRBV6-3; CDR3aa: ASSYSFNIFRGTSENEQF
j_gene: TRBJ2-2; v_gene: TRBV7-9; CDR3aa: ASSLGGTNTGELF
j_gene: TRBJ1-1; v_gene: TRBV27; CDR3aa: ASSSGALEYFGAGPEAF
j_gene: TRBJ2-7; v_gene: TRBV5-4; CDR3aa: ARRPGPLSSAPS
j_gene: TRBJ2-1; v_gene: TRBV12-3/TRBV12-4; CDR3aa: ASSPPESHEQF
j_gene: TRBJ2-5; v_gene: TRBV27; CDR3aa: ASSLSFGVQETQY
j_gene: TRBJ2-5; v_gene: TRBV6-6; CDR3aa: ASSYGPSQETQY
j_gene: TRBJ2-5; v_gene: TRBV11-1; CDR3aa: ASSFKPTGTGQETQY
j_gene: TRBJ2-5; v_gene: TRBV28; CDR3aa: ASNRGSETQY
j_gene: TRBJ2-7; v_gene: TRBV19; CDR3aa: ASSNRFQQY
j_gene: TRBJ1-2; v_gene: TRBV20-1; CDR3aa: SAQDRGDGYT
j_gene: TRBJ1-4; v_gene: TRBV7-6; CDR3aa: ASRAYRDEKLF